This T cell receptor beta chain was sequenced for a study of T cells after yellow fever vaccination (dated by TCRdb to about 2019). Regarding the study in general: Libraries from fractions with low cell numbers were prepared with the SMART-Seq v4 Ultra Low Input RNA kit. Bulk PBMC replicates and cell subsets were isolated from blood drawn at multiple timepoints before and after both primary and secondary immunization. Two healthy male donors, one aged 18 to 30 and one aged 30 to 40 years, were included in the cohort. To track T-cell clones before and after primary and booster YFV17D yellow fever vaccination, bulk TCR alpha and beta repertoires were sequenced longitudinally. Points the paper makes about the study in general: Because the study included only two donors, the extent to which the findings can be generalized is limited. Because abundant contaminating clonotypes from the bulk population could be contained in FACS-sorted repertoires, computational filtering was required. Compared with the primary T-cell response, the secondary T-cell response was weaker but faster, peaking on day 5 rather than day 15. Most clones expanded after primary vaccination (almost 98% of CD4 and about 85% of CD8) were re-detected after the booster, suggesting that broad memory maintenance occurred. A small fraction of clonotypes showed up in both the CD4 and CD8 compartments, probably as a result of convergent recombination.

The germline V gene supplies CDR1 SGHTA and CDR2 FQGNSA. Relative to germline, V is missing 5 bases and J is missing 0 bases, with 5 bases of the junction outside any gene match. The CDR3 spans 15 residues, from the cysteine through the phenylalanine. Only CDR3 DNA is held: 45 bases, read in frame from base 1. Reading the label with the study, this specimen's treatment or condition is: live attenuated yellow fever vaccine strain. At every blood-draw timepoint, two biological replicates of bulk PBMCs were collected. A standard Ficoll-Paque protocol was used to isolate PBMCs from peripheral blood. RNA was extracted with TriZol from bulk PBMCs, CD4 and CD8 fractions, and dextramer-positive and dextramer-negative fractions. This clonotype has only a few counts. Its antigen is still unknown. No base quality values were provided; no much bigger clone lies one nucleotide off. TCR cDNA was synthesized by 5'RACE template switching, through which a universal primer site and unique molecular identifiers were introduced. Priming for cDNA synthesis came from both the TCR alpha and TCR beta constant segments. Two PCR steps were used to amplify libraries, with sample barcodes and sequencing adapters being added in the second step. Sequencing of libraries was done on Illumina HiSeq 2500 (2x100 bp) or NovaSeq (2x150 bp). The published analysis was carried out like this. Demultiplexing of reads and collapsing into UMI consensus sequences were performed with MIGEC, and V(D)J alignment was carried out with MiXCR. Using edgeR on replicate PBMC samples, clonotypes were called vaccine-responding if FDR was below 0.01 and the log2 fold change was above 5 up to day 15. Each bulk clonotype was labeled CD4 or CD8 based on which sequenced repertoire, CD4 or CD8, contained the clonotype at higher abundance. The public reads were run again by TCRdb, first through fastp at Q25 and then through MiXCR, and only productive beta chains were kept. Every entry covers one CDR3 protein and lists the most common genes and DNA from its rows. The V and J calls shown here were made by TCRdb, not taken from the authors' results. This sample comprises 550,000 or so distinct CDR3 sequences, under 25% of them detected only once. The top ten constitute more than 13% of the sample.

Here the chain combines TRBV7-2 and TRBJ2-7, and 9 bases in between align with TRBD2. This clonotype was obtained from a man aged 25-45 years who received the YFV17D yellow fever vaccine. The specimen was PBMCs, collected 15 days after the yellow fever booster vaccination. The CDR3 is CASSPSGKSSYEQYF. At the DNA level, the sequence is TGTGCCAGCAGCCCTAGCGGGAAGAGCTCCTACGAGCAGTACTTC.